This T cell receptor beta chain was identified in a study of blood T cells in healthy people across ages. Study results and limitations: Fewer expanded clones and more diversity marked long-lived versus aged donors. Unsorted PBMC material precluded a definitive naive versus antigen-experienced comparison.

This clonotype has more than one count but fewer than ten. What it binds is unknown. A sample-barcoded 5' primer and a J-beta primer mix were used in a second PCR of roughly 7 to 12 cycles. A template-switch adaptor containing 12 random nucleotides labeled each cDNA molecule. MiXCR, applied by TCRdb to the 5' RACE reads, yields one record per CDR3 protein. Of roughly 1.5 million distinct CDR3 sequences detected, roughly two fifths appear once; the ten largest clones hold more than 4%. The CDR3 consists of 13 residues. The germline V and J ends were trimmed by 0 bases and 6 bases, with 6 bases remaining between them. Germline V gives CDR1 SGHRS, CDR2 YFSETQ.

The sequenced material came from blood. This clonotype was obtained from a woman between 18 and 30 years old in good health. The V gene is TRBV5-1, the J gene TRBJ2-2, with D possibly matching TRBD1 (6 bases). The CDR3 bases are TGCGCCAGCAGCTTGGACAGGGCCGGGGAGCTGTTTTTT. Translated, it gives CASSLDRAGELFF.